This note documents a single TCR beta chain sequence. Its antigen remains unknown. This entry comes from a study of cytomegalovirus exposure and HLA in healthy donors. Overall study findings and caveats: Later work associated fewer than 20,000 TCR beta sequences with HLA alleles at 0.05 false discovery rate. Researchers reported from a later analysis that most CMV-associated TCR beta chains appeared HLA-restricted. Confirmation was obtained in vitro that a few CMV-associated chains are specific for CMV antigens.

The CDR3 is made up of 17 amino acids. Per the germline V gene, CDR1 is SEHNR and CDR2 is FQNEAQ (reference sequence). V was pared by 1 base and J by 6 bases, with 18 bases between. PCR involved 60 Vbeta and 13 Jbeta primers. Method: immunoSEQ multiplex PCR; TCRdb's copy keeps in-frame clones and lacks some. The sample holds about 180,000 clones; roughly 80% are singletons and the top ten take 1.2% to 1.5%. What was sequenced was PBMCs. The TCR was taken from a girl aged 5-17 years in good health and CMV-seropositive. The chain recombines TRBV7-9 with TRBJ2-2; D perhaps matches TRBD1 (7 bases). CDR3 coding DNA: TGTGCCAGCAGCTTAGTGAGATTACAGGGGAGGTCCGGGGAGCTGTTTTTT. Translating it yields CASSLVRLQGRSGELFF.